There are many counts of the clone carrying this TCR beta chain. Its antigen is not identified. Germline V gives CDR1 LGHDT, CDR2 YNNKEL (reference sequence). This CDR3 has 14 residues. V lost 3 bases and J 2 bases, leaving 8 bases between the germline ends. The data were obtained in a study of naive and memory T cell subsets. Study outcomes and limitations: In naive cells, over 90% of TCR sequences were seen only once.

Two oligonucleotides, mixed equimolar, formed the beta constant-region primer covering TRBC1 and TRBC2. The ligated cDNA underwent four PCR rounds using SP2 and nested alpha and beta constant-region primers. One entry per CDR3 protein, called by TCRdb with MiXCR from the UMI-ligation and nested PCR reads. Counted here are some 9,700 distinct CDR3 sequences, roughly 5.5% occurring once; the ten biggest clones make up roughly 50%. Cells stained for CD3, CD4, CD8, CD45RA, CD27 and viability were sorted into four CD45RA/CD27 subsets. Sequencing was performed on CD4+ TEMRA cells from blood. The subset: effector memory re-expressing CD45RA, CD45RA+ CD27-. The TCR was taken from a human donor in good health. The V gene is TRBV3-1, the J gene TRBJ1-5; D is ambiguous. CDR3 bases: TGTGCCAGCAGCCAGTACGGGGGCAATCAGCCCCAGCATTTT. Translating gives CASSQYGGNQPQHF.